This T cell receptor beta chain was retrieved from a study of PD-L1 blockade in urothelial cancer. For the study at large: Between 0 and 3 chemotherapy regimens preceded treatment for each patient. Peripheral blood specimens exhibited a median yield of 141,255 T cells. Analysis of blood occurred 3 weeks (second dose) and 6 weeks after treatment start.

About this clone itself: Its antigen remains unknown.

Study results and caveats: Having blood TCR clonality under the median before treatment predicted better survival.

The time point here: peripheral blood 6 weeks after treatment start. Trimming took off 6 bases at V and 4 bases at J, with 9 bases between the two ends. CDR3 length: 13 amino acids. CDR1 and CDR2 from the germline V gene are LNHDA and SQIVND (reference sequence). Some clones are missing from TCRdb's copy, which holds only in-frame ones; the method was immunoSEQ multiplex PCR. Altogether tens of thousands of clones are present, about 89% being singletons, with the ten largest covering 8%. V gene TRBV19 combines with J gene TRBJ2-2, with D unclear. Sequenced material: PBMCs, taken around atezolizumab (anti-PD-L1) treatment. This clonotype originated in an older man with urothelial cancer. The CDR3 is CASRARSTGELFF. The CDR3 DNA reads as TGTGCCAGTAGGGCCCGCTCCACCGGGGAGCTGTTTTTT.